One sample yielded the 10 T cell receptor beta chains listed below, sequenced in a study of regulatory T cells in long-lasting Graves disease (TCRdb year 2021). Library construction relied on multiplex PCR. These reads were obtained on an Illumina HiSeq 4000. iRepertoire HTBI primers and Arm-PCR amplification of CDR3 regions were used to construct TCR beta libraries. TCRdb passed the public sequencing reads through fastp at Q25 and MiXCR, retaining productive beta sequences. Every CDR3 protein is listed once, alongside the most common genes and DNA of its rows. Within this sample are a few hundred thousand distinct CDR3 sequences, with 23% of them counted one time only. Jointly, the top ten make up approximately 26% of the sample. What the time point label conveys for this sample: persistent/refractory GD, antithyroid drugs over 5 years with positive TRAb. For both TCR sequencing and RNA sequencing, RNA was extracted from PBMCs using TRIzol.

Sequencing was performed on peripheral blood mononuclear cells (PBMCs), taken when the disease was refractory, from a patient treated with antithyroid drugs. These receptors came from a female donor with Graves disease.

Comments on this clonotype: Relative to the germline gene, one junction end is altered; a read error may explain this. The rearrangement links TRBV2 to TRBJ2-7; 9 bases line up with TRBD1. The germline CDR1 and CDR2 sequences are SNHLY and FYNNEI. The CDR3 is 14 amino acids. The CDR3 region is CAGRLQGAGYEQYF. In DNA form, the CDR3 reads TGTGCCGGCAGACTACAGGGGGCTGGATACGAGCAGTACTTC. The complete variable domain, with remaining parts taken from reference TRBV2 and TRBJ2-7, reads EPEVTQTPSHQVTQMGQEVILRCVPISNHLYFYWYRQILGQKVEFLVSFYNNEISEKSEIFDDQFSVERPDGSNFTLKIRSTKLEDSAMYFCAGRLQGAGYEQYFGPGTRLTVT.

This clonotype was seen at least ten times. The CDR3 is CAIRTPTNTEAFF. The CDR3 coding sequence is TGTGCCATTCGGACACCTACGAACACTGAAGCTTTCTTT. This sequence joins TRBV10-3 and TRBJ1-1; D is perhaps TRBD1 (5 bases). The germline V gene has CDR1 ENHRY and CDR2 SYGVKD. The CDR3 totals 13 residues. Trimming removed 9 bases from V and 1 base from J, with 12 bases in between.

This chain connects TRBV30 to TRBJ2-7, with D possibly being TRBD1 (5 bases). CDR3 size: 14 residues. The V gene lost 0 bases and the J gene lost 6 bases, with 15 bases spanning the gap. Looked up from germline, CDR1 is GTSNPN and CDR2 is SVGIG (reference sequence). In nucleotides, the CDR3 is TGTGCCTGGAGTGTATTAGGGGCGATGGGCGAGCAGTACTTC. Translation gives CAWSVLGAMGEQYF.

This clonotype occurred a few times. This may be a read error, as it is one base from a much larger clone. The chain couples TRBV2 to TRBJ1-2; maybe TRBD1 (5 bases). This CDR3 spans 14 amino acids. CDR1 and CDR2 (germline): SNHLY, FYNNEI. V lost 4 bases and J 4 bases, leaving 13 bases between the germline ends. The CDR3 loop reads CASSGEGPSYGYTF. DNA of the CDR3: TGTGCCAGCAGTGGAGAGGGACCGTCCTATGGCTACACCTTC.

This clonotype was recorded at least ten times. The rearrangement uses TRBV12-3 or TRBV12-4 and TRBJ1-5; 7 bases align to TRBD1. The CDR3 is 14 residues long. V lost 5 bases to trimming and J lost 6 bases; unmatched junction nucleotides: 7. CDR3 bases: TGTGCCAGCAGTCAGACAGGGAATACTCAGCCCCAGCATTTT. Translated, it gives CASSQTGNTQPQHF.

The CDR3 region is CATSVGRSAEYEQYF. In DNA, the CDR3 is TGTGCCACGTCTGTGGGACGTAGCGCAGAATACGAGCAGTACTTC. The chain joins TRBV7-9 to TRBJ2-7; D may match TRBD1 or TRBD2 (5 bases each). The CDR3 extends over 15 amino acids. Germline V gives CDR1 SEHNR, CDR2 FQNEAQ (reference sequence). Trimming took off 10 bases at V and 4 bases at J, with 23 bases between the two ends.

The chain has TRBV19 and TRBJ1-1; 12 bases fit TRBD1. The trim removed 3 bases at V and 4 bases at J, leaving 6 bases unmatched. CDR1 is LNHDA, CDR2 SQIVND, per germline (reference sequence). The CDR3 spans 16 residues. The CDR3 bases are TGTGCCAGTAGTATTCCGGGACAGGGGGCCGTCACTGAAGCTTTCTTT. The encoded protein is CASSIPGQGAVTEAFF.

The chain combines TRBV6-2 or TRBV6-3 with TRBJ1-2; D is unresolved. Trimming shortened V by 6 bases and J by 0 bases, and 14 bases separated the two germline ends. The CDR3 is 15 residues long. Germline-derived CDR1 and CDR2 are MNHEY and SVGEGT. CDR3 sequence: CASRPGGLANYGYTF. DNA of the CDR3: TGTGCCAGCAGACCCGGCGGGCTAGCTAACTATGGCTACACCTTC.

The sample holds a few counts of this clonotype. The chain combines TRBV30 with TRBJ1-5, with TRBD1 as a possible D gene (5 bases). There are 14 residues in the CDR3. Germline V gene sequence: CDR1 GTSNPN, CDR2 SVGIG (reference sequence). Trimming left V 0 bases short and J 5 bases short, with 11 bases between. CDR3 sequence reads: CAWSVHVGDQPQHF. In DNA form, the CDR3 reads TGTGCCTGGAGTGTACACGTGGGGGATCAGCCCCAGCATTTT.

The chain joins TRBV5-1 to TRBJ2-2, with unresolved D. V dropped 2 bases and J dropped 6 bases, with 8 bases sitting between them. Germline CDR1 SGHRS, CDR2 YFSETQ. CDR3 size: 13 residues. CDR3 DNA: TGCGCCAGCAGCTTCGAGGCAGCCGGGGAGCTGTTTTTT. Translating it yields CASSFEAAGELFF. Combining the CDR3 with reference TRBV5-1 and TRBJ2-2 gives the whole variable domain KAGVTQTPRYLIKTRGQQVTLSCSPISGHRSVSWYQQTPGQGLQFLFEYFSETQRNKGNFPGRFSGRQFSNSRSEMNVSTLELGDSALYLCASSFEAAGELFFGEGSRLTVL.